Below, one T cell receptor (beta chain) is given with its context. Its antigen is not identified. CDR1 is MDHEN, CDR2 SYDVKM, per germline. The CDR3 has 15 residues. Losses at the gene ends were 3 bases for V and 5 bases for J; bases not matched to a gene: 7. This sample is part of a study of T cell responses to AZD1222 COVID-19 vaccine. Study overall: Doses given second, at about 4 or about 12 weeks, were pooled.

The protocol was immunoSEQ multiplex PCR, while the TCRdb copy is restricted to in-frame clones and leaves out a portion. The sample has 120,000 to 150,000 clones; 89% are singletons. Study-wide findings and caveats: Two doses of AZD1222 preceded a rise in Spike-specific TCR breadth and depth.

This sequence joins TRBV28 and TRBJ1-1; TRBD1 matches 9 bases. Sequenced material: peripheral blood, taken on day 0 of AZD1222 vaccination. The sequence was obtained from an adult in good health. DNA of the CDR3: TGTGCCAGCAGTTTTAGGGGGACAGGGCGGACTGAAGCTTTCTTT. It translates to CASSFRGTGRTEAFF.